This T cell receptor beta chain was sequenced for a study of cytomegalovirus exposure and HLA in healthy donors. Sequencing used immunoSEQ multiplex PCR; TCRdb keeps in-frame clones, though not all of them. The table lists 150,000 or so clones, 85% of them singletons, with around 2.5% in the top ten. This clone was seen once. The sequencing sample was made of PBMCs. This receptor was taken from a man aged 25 to 45 in good health and CMV-seropositive.

The CDR3, as DNA: TGTGCCAGCAGTCCGACTAGCGGGGGAGCCTCGAACACCGGGGAGCTGTTTTTT. Translated: CASSPTSGGASNTGELFF. The chain is built from TRBV2 and TRBJ2-2; TRBD2 matches at 12 bases. The CDR3 contains 18 residues. V was clipped by 5 bases and J by 0 bases; unmatched bases: 7. In germline, CDR1 is SNHLY, CDR2 FYNNEI.